The TCR beta chain under discussion was sequenced for a study of CD8+CD57+ T cells in acquired aplastic anemia. Study outcomes and limitations: Levels of CD8+ Simpson's diversity were not significantly distinct in patients versus controls. It was found that about 31 CD8+ CDR3 sequences were shared between patients and controls.

Patients who underwent sequencing had shown CD8+CD57+ cell expansion by flow cytometry. Every one of the patients had aplastic anemia (severe, acquired). No therapy was given to patients before blood sampling. Looked up from germline, CDR1 is DFQATT and CDR2 is SNEGSKA (reference sequence). This CDR3 contains 13 residues. The template used for profiling TCR beta VDJ and CDR3 was genomic DNA. Using its own MiXCR run on the reads, TCRdb lists one record per CDR3 protein. Of hundreds of thousands of distinct CDR3 sequences in the sample, under 40% are singletons; the top ten hold around 0.82%. A word on this clonotype: Its antigen is currently unknown.

The sequenced sample was sorted CD4+, CD8+, or CD8+CD57+ T cells (not recorded which) from PBMCs. This clonotype was sampled from a human donor with aplastic anemia. The chain recombines TRBV20-1 with TRBJ2-7; 11 bases map to TRBD2. CDR3 amino acids: CSLAGGRRYEQYF. The CDR3 nucleotides are TGCAGCTTAGCGGGAGGGAGACGATACGAGCAGTACTTC.